Presented here are 27 T cell receptor beta chains from one specimen sequenced in a study of cytomegalovirus exposure and HLA in healthy donors. Use of 60 Vbeta and 13 Jbeta primers characterized the PCR. Assay: immunoSEQ multiplex PCR; the TCRdb copy retains only in-frame clones and omits some. The sample includes just over 150,000 clones, more than 65% of them seen just once. The sequenced material came from PBMCs. The receptors shown here come from a man between 50 and 59 years old in good health and CMV-seropositive.

The rearrangement uses TRBV9 and TRBJ2-3, with 9 bases that match TRBD2. The CDR3 has 15 amino acids. From germline, CDR1 is SGDLS and CDR2 YYNGEE. V lost 3 bases and J lost 1; bases outside the gene matches: 3. CDR3 in amino acids: CASSGRLAGTDTQYF. CDR3 coding DNA: TGTGCCAGCAGCGGGAGACTAGCGGGCACAGATACGCAGTATTTT.

This clone appeared a few times. V gene TRBV27 combines with J gene TRBJ2-2; TRBD2 agrees at 9 bases. The CDR3 consists of 15 residues. The V and J ends lost 5 bases and 5 bases, in that order; junction bases with no gene match: 6. Germline CDR1 reads MNHEY; CDR2 reads SMNVEV (reference sequence). This chain's CDR3 is CASSTAGGPTGELFF. In DNA form, the CDR3 reads TGTGCCAGCAGTACCGCGGGGGGGCCTACCGGGGAGCTGTTTTTT.

The chain uses TRBV2 and TRBJ2-2, with TRBD1 as a possible D gene (6 bases). V was pared by 3 bases and J by 5 bases, with 10 bases between. The CDR3 has 14 residues. Germline-derived CDR1 and CDR2 are SNHLY and FYNNEI. CDR3 bases: TGTGCCAGCAGTGAGCAGGGGAATACCGGGGAGCTGTTTTTT. Translation gives CASSEQGNTGELFF.

The V gene is TRBV6-1, the J gene TRBJ1-2, with a weak D call TRBD1 (6 bases). The CDR3 sequence is 15 residues long. Trimming stripped 5 bases from V and 3 bases from J, with 16 bases between. The germline V gene has CDR1 MNHNS and CDR2 SASEGT. This CDR3 reads CASSPQGGGHYGYTF. CDR3 bases: TGTGCCAGCAGTCCACAGGGTGGGGGACACTATGGCTACACCTTC.

V and J are TRBV7-3 and TRBJ2-2, with 9 bases lining up with TRBD2. J was trimmed by 0 bases and V by 0 bases; bases with no gene match: 5. CDR3 length: 18 residues. The germline V gene has CDR1 SGHTA and CDR2 FQGTGA. DNA of the CDR3: TGTGCCAGCAGCTTAACGGGCCGACTAGCGGCGAACACCGGGGAGCTGTTTTTT. It specifies CASSLTGRLAANTGELFF.

V gene TRBV6-5 combines with J gene TRBJ2-3; 7 nucleotides line up with TRBD2. The CDR3 extends over 15 amino acids. The germline gives CDR1 MNHEY, CDR2 SVGAGI. Unmatched junction bases numbered 12, after V lost 6 bases and J lost 6 bases. The CDR3 DNA reads TGTGCCAGCAGAGCGGGGACTCCCTCTGATGATACGCAGTATTTT. Protein sequence: CASRAGTPSDDTQYF.

J is TRBJ2-2 and V is TRBV5-6; D is ambiguous. V lost 0 bases, J lost 5 bases, and 2 bases lay in between. This CDR3 comprises 12 residues. Germline CDR1 reads SGHDT; CDR2 reads YYEEEE. The CDR3 sequence: CASSLATGELFF. CDR3 in DNA: TGTGCCAGCAGCTTGGCAACCGGGGAGCTGTTTTTT.

V gene TRBV5-8 combines with J gene TRBJ2-7, with D tentatively TRBD2 (6 bases). The length of the CDR3 is 14 residues. In germline, CDR1 is SGHTS, CDR2 YDEGEE. V was cut by 1 base and J by 4 bases, with 12 bases left in between. CDR3 sequence (DNA): TGTGCCAGCAGCTTGCCGACTGGACTATACGAGCAGTACTTC. This sequence encodes CASSLPTGLYEQYF.

This clone was seen a handful of times. V and J are TRBV27 and TRBJ1-5; tentatively, D is TRBD1 (6 bases). The V end was cut by 5 bases, the J end by 5 bases, with 13 bases between. Per germline, CDR1 MNHEY and CDR2 SMNVEV (reference sequence). There are 14 residues in the CDR3. DNA of the CDR3: TGTGCCAGCAGTCGGGGGGACACAGATCAGCCCCAGCATTTT. Encoded protein: CASSRGDTDQPQHF.

This rearrangement joins TRBV29-1 to TRBJ2-1; D possibly corresponds to TRBD2 (6 bases). The CDR3 extends over 15 amino acids. Trimming shortened V by 2 bases and J by 9 bases, and 20 bases separated the two germline ends. From germline, CDR1 is SQVTM and CDR2 ANQGSEA. CDR3 DNA sequence: TGCAGCGTTGAATTGGGGAGGACCCCGTCGGGTGAGCAGTTCTTC. Translating gives CSVELGRTPSGEQFF.

The chain has TRBV19 and TRBJ2-4, with D possibly matching TRBD1 (6 bases). Per the germline V gene, CDR1 is LNHDA and CDR2 is SQIVND (reference sequence). V lost 5 bases, J lost 4 bases, and 12 bases lay in between. This CDR3 has 14 amino acids. This CDR3 is CASSSWTEKNIQYF. DNA for the CDR3: TGTGCCAGTAGTTCGTGGACAGAAAAAAACATTCAGTACTTC.

The V call is TRBV29-1, the J call TRBJ1-2; 7 nucleotides match TRBD1. The V gene's germline CDR1 is SQVTM and CDR2 ANQGSEA. With V trimmed by 4 bases and J by 0 bases, 8 bases remained unmatched. The CDR3 is made up of 15 amino acids. CDR3 bases: TGCAGCGTTGGATTGACAGGGTACTCTAACTATGGCTACACCTTC. It translates to CSVGLTGYSNYGYTF.

This clone was counted ten times or more. The rearrangement links TRBV27 to TRBJ2-7; the match to TRBD1 covers 8 bases. The trim removed 5 bases at V and 4 bases at J, leaving 4 bases unmatched. Germline CDR1 is MNHEY and CDR2 is SMNVEV (reference sequence). This CDR3 has 13 amino acids. The CDR3 bases are TGTGCCAGCAGTGAGACAGGGGCTTACGAGCAGTACTTC. Its protein product is CASSETGAYEQYF.

The chain employs TRBV10-2 and TRBJ2-1; 9 bases agree with TRBD2. CDR1 and CDR2 from the germline V gene are WSHSY and SAAADI. The ends lost 4 bases at V and 3 bases at J; junction bases unmatched: 13. The CDR3 has 18 residues. This CDR3 is CASSAHPGGRDYYNEQFF. For the CDR3, the DNA is TGCGCCAGCAGTGCCCACCCGGGCGGGAGGGATTACTACAATGAGCAGTTCTTC.

The chain combines TRBV10-3 with TRBJ1-5; no definite D call. V lost 2 bases and J 4 bases, leaving 9 bases between the germline ends. The length of the CDR3 is 14 residues. Germline CDR1 is ENHRY and CDR2 is SYGVKD. The CDR3 loop is CAISEGSANQPQHF. Here the CDR3 DNA reads TGTGCCATCAGTGAGGGCAGTGCAAATCAGCCCCAGCATTTT.

This chain connects TRBV6-5 to TRBJ2-1; TRBD2 might be the D (6 bases). The V end was cut by 6 bases, the J end by 8 bases, with 17 bases between. Germline V gives CDR1 MNHEY, CDR2 SVGAGI. The CDR3 is 14 amino acids. CDR3 DNA: TGTGCCAGCAGCCCCATCGTCGGCGGGGATGAGCAGTTCTTC. Protein product: CASSPIVGGDEQFF.

The rearrangement joins TRBV7-9 to TRBJ2-1; no clear D gene. The CDR3 consists of 12 residues. Germline V CDR1 and CDR2: SEHNR, FQNEAQ (reference sequence). V was clipped by 4 bases and J by 7 bases, with 8 bases between them. The chain's CDR3 is CASSSLVNEQFF. The CDR3 coding sequence is TGTGCCAGCAGCTCCCTAGTGAATGAGCAGTTCTTC.

The J gene is TRBJ1-1, the V gene TRBV4-1, with 7 bases fitting TRBD1. CDR3 size: 14 residues. CDR1 is MGHRA and CDR2 is YSYEKL in the germline V gene. With V trimmed by 3 bases and J by 0 bases, 1 base remained unmatched. The CDR3 sequence is CASSQGQMNTEAFF. In nucleotides, the CDR3 is TGCGCCAGCAGCCAGGGACAGATGAACACTGAAGCTTTCTTT.

The V and J genes are TRBV27 and TRBJ2-3; perhaps TRBD2 as D (6 bases). Germline-derived CDR1 and CDR2 are MNHEY and SMNVEV (reference sequence). This CDR3 spans 15 amino acids. V was pared by 5 bases and J by 6 bases, with 18 bases between. This chain's CDR3 is CASSTRRGETDTQYF. CDR3 nucleotides: TGTGCCAGCAGTACCCGTCGCGGGGAGACCGATACGCAGTATTTT.

The chain couples TRBV18 to TRBJ1-1; D is unresolved. CDR1 KGHSH and CDR2 LQKENI come from the germline V gene. This CDR3 region has 15 residues. Trimming left V 6 bases short and J 3 bases short, with 17 bases between. DNA of the CDR3: TGTGCCAGCTCCCCTCCGGTAGGAGGGTACACTGAAGCTTTCTTT. Protein: CASSPPVGGYTEAFF.

On this clone: At one end, the junction sequence differs from germline, possibly due to a read error. The rearrangement joins TRBV18 to TRBJ1-2, with TRBD1 identical over 7 bases. CDR3 length: 15 residues. Germline assignment: CDR1 KGHSH and CDR2 LQKENI. This CDR3 reads CASSPTGIQGYDYTF. The CDR3 DNA follows: TGTGCCAGCTCACCGACAGGGATACAAGGCTATGACTACACCTTC.

This clone was counted once. This chain joins TRBV9 and TRBJ2-5, with TRBD1 matching 8 bases. The CDR3 spans 14 residues. Germline trimming cut 5 bases from V and 5 bases from J; bases unmatched to any gene: 8. CDR1 is SGDLS, CDR2 YYNGEE, per germline. The CDR3 protein is CASSPGGAGETQYF. CDR3 coding DNA: TGTGCCAGCAGTCCAGGGGGCGCGGGGGAGACCCAGTACTTC.

The chain has TRBV2 and TRBJ1-6; 8 positions agree with TRBD1. The CDR3 is made up of 15 amino acids. The germline V gene has CDR1 SNHLY and CDR2 FYNNEI. J lost 3 bases, V lost 6 bases, and 4 bases had no gene match. Written as DNA, the CDR3 is TGTGCCAGCAGGTGGGACAGGATCTATAATTCACCCCTCCACTTT. Translated: CASRWDRIYNSPLHF.

This chain links TRBV2 with TRBJ2-3; D is possibly TRBD2 (6 bases). Germline V gene data show CDR1 as SNHLY and CDR2 as FYNNEI. The V end lost 4 bases, the J end lost 2 bases, and 16 bases lay between the germline ends. The CDR3 is 16 residues long. This chain's CDR3 is CASSVGTLGTTDTQYF. CDR3 bases: TGTGCCAGCAGTGTGGGGACTCTTGGAACCACAGATACGCAGTATTTT.

The gene calls are TRBV27 and TRBJ1-1; 7 bases align to TRBD1. Germline V CDR1 and CDR2: MNHEY, SMNVEV (reference sequence). This CDR3 comprises 17 residues. Unmatched junction bases numbered 16, after V lost 5 bases and J lost 4 bases. The CDR3 loop is CASSPGGVVPGGTEAFF. CDR3 nucleotide sequence: TGTGCCAGCAGTCCCGGAGGGGTTGTTCCAGGGGGCACTGAAGCTTTCTTT.

The CDR3 DNA reads as TGTGCCAGCAACTTACAGGGGTTGAGTCAGGAGACCCAGTACTTC. As protein: CASNLQGLSQETQYF. V is TRBV2 and J is TRBJ2-5; 7 bases fit TRBD1. The CDR3 consists of 15 residues. V shed 7 bases, J shed 5 bases, and the junction held 13 bases outside the gene matches. Germline lookup yields CDR1 SNHLY and CDR2 FYNNEI.

The CDR3 region is CASSLGRGDEQFF. The CDR3, as DNA: TGCGCCAGCAGCTTGGGCCGGGGGGATGAGCAGTTCTTC. The chain recombines TRBV5-1 with TRBJ2-1; the match to TRBD2 covers 7 bases. V shed 0 bases, J shed 8 bases, and the junction held 2 bases outside the gene matches. CDR1 is SGHRS, CDR2 YFSETQ, per germline. The CDR3 has 13 amino acids.